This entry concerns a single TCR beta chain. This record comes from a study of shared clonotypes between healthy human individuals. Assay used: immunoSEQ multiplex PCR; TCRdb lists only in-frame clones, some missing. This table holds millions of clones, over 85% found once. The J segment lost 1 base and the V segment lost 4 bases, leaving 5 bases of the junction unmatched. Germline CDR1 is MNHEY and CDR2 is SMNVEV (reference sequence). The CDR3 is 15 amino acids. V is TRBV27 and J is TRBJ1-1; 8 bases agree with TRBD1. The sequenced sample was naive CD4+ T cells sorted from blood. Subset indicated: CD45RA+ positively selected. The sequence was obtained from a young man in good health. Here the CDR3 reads CASSSRTGQNTEAFF. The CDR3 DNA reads TGTGCCAGCAGTTCTCGGACAGGGCAGAACACTGAAGCTTTCTTT.